These 25 T cell receptor beta chains originate from one sample sequenced in a study of T cell changes during pregnancy in multiple sclerosis. Repertoires were generated with immunoSEQ multiplex PCR, while TCRdb's copy carries only in-frame clones and drops some. The table includes 76,000 or so clones, over 85% detected once. Material: peripheral blood, obtained in the second trimester of pregnancy. The origin of the receptors is a female donor in good health, enrolled as a control in a pregnancy study.

V is TRBV10-1 and J is TRBJ2-2, with 8 bases identical to TRBD1. Germline assignment: CDR1 WNHNN and CDR2 SYGVQD (reference sequence). J was trimmed by 1 base and V by 8 bases; bases with no gene match: 3. The CDR3 length is 14 residues. The CDR3 spells CASPGQGNTGELFF. CDR3 sequence (DNA): TGCGCCAGCCCCGGACAGGGGAACACCGGGGAGCTGTTTTTT.

J is TRBJ2-1 and V is TRBV19; 12 bases agree with TRBD1. V dropped 11 bases and J dropped 8; count of bases not matched to a gene: 13. The CDR3 is made up of 15 amino acids. Germline CDR1 LNHDA, CDR2 SQIVND (reference sequence). CDR3 sequence reads: CASRPGQGAIYEQFF. The CDR3 DNA sequence: TGTGCCTCTCGACCGGGACAGGGGGCGATTTATGAGCAGTTCTTC.

V gene TRBV4-2 combines with J gene TRBJ2-7; D is possibly TRBD1 (5 bases). Deletions cut 1 base from V and 5 bases from J, with 15 bases between. This CDR3 is 15 amino acids long. Germline lookup yields CDR1 LGHNA and CDR2 YNFKEQ. The CDR3 loop reads CASSQGLNQGDEQYF. In nucleotides, the CDR3 is TGTGCCAGCAGCCAAGGGCTAAATCAGGGCGACGAGCAGTACTTC.

The rearrangement joins TRBV14 to TRBJ2-7; no definite D call. V was pared by 0 bases and J by 4 bases, with 13 bases between. The germline gives CDR1 SGHDN, CDR2 FVKESK. CDR3 size: 15 residues. The CDR3 sequence is CASSQEERSQYEQYF. CDR3 sequence (DNA): TGTGCCAGCAGCCAAGAGGAGAGGTCGCAGTACGAGCAGTACTTC.

This clone has just a few counts. The chain employs TRBV30 and TRBJ1-5; 8 bases fit TRBD1. The V gene's germline CDR1 is GTSNPN and CDR2 SVGIG (reference sequence). With V trimmed by 0 bases and J by 5 bases, 0 bases remained unmatched. The CDR3 loop spans 13 amino acids. CDR3: CAWSVDRDQPQHF. The DNA for the CDR3 is TGTGCCTGGAGTGTGGACAGGGATCAGCCCCAGCATTTT.

The chain is built from TRBV19 and TRBJ2-6; D perhaps matches TRBD1 (5 bases). With 5 bases removed from V and 1 base from J, the gap between germline ends came to 18 bases. Looked up from germline, CDR1 is LNHDA and CDR2 is SQIVND (reference sequence). This CDR3 spans 18 amino acids. The CDR3 DNA reads TGTGCCAGTAGTCGACGGACAATGATCTCTTCTGGGGCCAACGTCCTGACTTTC. This translates into CASSRRTMISSGANVLTF.

The chain joins TRBV7-2 to TRBJ1-1; D is perhaps TRBD1 (5 bases). Germline V gene sequence: CDR1 SGHTA, CDR2 FQGNSA. Between the trimmed V and J ends, which lost 5 bases and 5 bases, there was a span of 18 bases. The CDR3 extends over 15 amino acids. This CDR3 reads CASSRIARGLTEAFF. The CDR3 coding sequence is TGTGCCAGCAGCCGTATCGCAAGGGGATTAACTGAAGCTTTCTTT.

The chain joins TRBV7-2 to TRBJ2-7; D gene unclear. The ends were cut back, 4 bases at V and 2 bases at J, with 3 bases in the middle. This CDR3 is 11 amino acids long. Germline CDR1 SGHTA, CDR2 FQGNSA. CDR3 loop: CASSSAYEQYF. For the CDR3, the DNA is TGTGCCAGCAGCTCCGCCTACGAGCAGTACTTC.

The gene calls are TRBV11-1 and TRBJ1-1; perhaps TRBD1 as D (6 bases). CDR3 size: 14 residues. Germline V gene lookup returns CDR1 SGHAT and CDR2 FQDESV (reference sequence). V was clipped by 5 bases and J by 3 bases, with 13 bases between them. This CDR3 is CASSLNRAHTEAFF. The CDR3 nucleotides are TGTGCCAGCAGCCTTAACAGGGCGCACACTGAAGCTTTCTTT.

This clone was seen more than once but under ten times. The chain links TRBV30 to TRBJ2-7, with a possible D match to TRBD2 (5 bases). Deletions cut 2 bases from V and 2 bases from J, with 10 bases between. Germline V gene lookup returns CDR1 GTSNPN and CDR2 SVGIG (reference sequence). CDR3 size: 13 residues. CDR3 in amino acids: CAWSRENPYEQYF. The CDR3 DNA reads TGTGCCTGGAGTAGGGAGAATCCCTACGAGCAGTACTTC.

The rearrangement uses TRBV5-1 and TRBJ1-4; 8 bases are a match to TRBD1. The V and J ends lost 1 base and 6 bases, in that order; junction bases with no gene match: 2. Germline V gives CDR1 SGHRS, CDR2 YFSETQ. This CDR3 is 14 amino acids long. In nucleotides, the CDR3 is TGCGCCAGCAGCTTGCAGACAGGGGATGAAAAACTGTTTTTT. This codes for CASSLQTGDEKLFF.

Only a few counts were recorded for this clone. Here the CDR3 reads CAWSGGHRTTYEQYF. In DNA, the CDR3 is TGTGCCTGGAGTGGGGGACACCGTACCACCTACGAGCAGTACTTC. The rearrangement joins TRBV30 to TRBJ2-7, with a weak D call TRBD1 (6 bases). The CDR3 has 15 residues. The germline V gene has CDR1 GTSNPN and CDR2 SVGIG (reference sequence). V lost 1 base, J lost 2 bases, and 15 bases lay in between.

This chain uses TRBV27 with TRBJ2-5; D may be TRBD1 (5 bases). The germline V and J ends were trimmed by 2 bases and 5 bases, with 9 bases remaining between them. Germline V gives CDR1 MNHEY, CDR2 SMNVEV (reference sequence). CDR3 size: 13 residues. The CDR3 DNA is TGTGCCAGCAGTTTACTTGCAGGGGAGACCCAGTACTTC. Its protein product is CASSLLAGETQYF.

The chain carries TRBV13 and TRBJ2-5, with 10 bases matching TRBD2. Germline V gene data show CDR1 as PRHDT and CDR2 as FYEKMQ (reference sequence). The CDR3 sequence is 16 residues long. Trimming cost V 2 bases and J 1 base; bases outside gene matches: 4. The CDR3 spells CASSLPSGGLQETQYF. The CDR3 DNA sequence: TGTGCCAGCAGCTTACCTAGCGGGGGTCTCCAAGAGACCCAGTACTTC.

The V and J genes are TRBV5-8 and TRBJ2-5, with 7 bases fitting TRBD1. The CDR3 consists of 17 residues. From germline, CDR1 is SGHTS and CDR2 YDEGEE. Trimming removed 3 bases from V and 2 bases from J; junction bases left unmatched: 13. CDR3 bases: TGTGCCAGCAGCTCCGGGACAGCGATAGAAGGGCAAGAGACCCAGTACTTC. The encoded protein is CASSSGTAIEGQETQYF.

This sequence joins TRBV9 and TRBJ2-7; 11 positions match TRBD1. The CDR3 runs 14 residues. The junction had 4 bases not matched to a gene; V was cut back by 3 bases and J by 5 bases. Germline loops: CDR1 SGDLS, CDR2 YYNGEE. The CDR3 sequence: CASSEGTGGDEQYF. The CDR3 DNA is TGTGCCAGCAGCGAGGGGACAGGGGGGGACGAGCAGTACTTC.

This chain joins TRBV27 and TRBJ1-1; no clear D gene. V was trimmed by 1 base and J by 4 bases, leaving 10 bases between them. CDR1 is MNHEY, CDR2 SMNVEV, per germline (reference sequence). The CDR3 length is 14 residues. CDR3 amino acids: CASSLLAGGTEAFF. CDR3 coding DNA: TGTGCCAGCAGTTTATTGGCGGGAGGCACTGAAGCTTTCTTT.

The rearrangement uses TRBV5-1 and TRBJ1-5; D is unresolved. The CDR3 runs 15 residues. CDR1 and CDR2 (germline): SGHRS, YFSETQ. The V gene lost 1 base and the J gene lost 7 bases, with 15 bases spanning the gap. The CDR3 sequence is CASSLIRVQGQPQHF. The CDR3 DNA sequence: TGCGCCAGCAGCTTGATTCGGGTCCAAGGACAGCCCCAGCATTTT.

This clone is a singleton in its sample. This chain links TRBV7-2 with TRBJ2-7, with D unclear. The CDR3 runs to 13 residues. Deletions cut 5 bases from V and 3 bases from J, with 11 bases between. The germline CDR1 and CDR2 sequences are SGHTA and FQGNSA. The CDR3 sequence: CASSPHGDYEQYF. The CDR3 DNA sequence: TGTGCCAGCAGCCCGCACGGAGACTACGAGCAGTACTTC.

This chain links TRBV5-6 with TRBJ1-5, with TRBD1 matching 7 bases. CDR3 length: 16 residues. Germline-derived CDR1 and CDR2 are SGHDT and YYEEEE. Germline trimming cut 5 bases from V and 4 bases from J; bases unmatched to any gene: 12. The CDR3 loop is CASSYSAGTANQPQHF. Written as DNA, the CDR3 is TGTGCCAGCAGTTACAGTGCCGGGACAGCGAATCAGCCCCAGCATTTT. Full variable domain (remainder filled in from reference TRBV5-6 and TRBJ1-5): DAGVTQSPTHLIKTRGQQVTLRCSPKSGHDTVSWYQQALGQGPQFIFQYYEEEERQRGNFPDRFSGHQFPNYSSELNVNALLLGDSALYLCASSYSAGTANQPQHFGDGTRLSIL.

The rearrangement links TRBV12-5 to TRBJ1-4, with unresolved D. Germline CDR1 reads LGHNT; CDR2 reads FRNRAP. The ends were cut back, 6 bases at V and 6 bases at J, with 17 bases in the middle. The CDR3 contains 15 residues. This CDR3 is CASGLSSQRDEKLFF. The DNA of the CDR3 is TGTGCTAGTGGCCTGAGCTCCCAGAGGGATGAAAAACTGTTTTTT.

The chain joins TRBV6-6 to TRBJ1-5; 11 positions match TRBD1. CDR3 length: 15 residues. CDR1 and CDR2 from the germline V gene are MNHNY and SVGAGI (reference sequence). Trimming took 4 bases from V and 6 from J; bases not matched to a gene: 5. The CDR3 region has the DNA TGTGCCAGCAGTTCCGGGACAGGGGGAGGTCAGCCCCAGCATTTT. This codes for CASSSGTGGGQPQHF.

The CDR3 DNA is TGTGCCAGCAGTCCACAGGGGAGTCTAACTAATGAAAAACTGTTTTTT. It specifies CASSPQGSLTNEKLFF. The genes are TRBV6-6 and TRBJ1-4; 7 bases line up with TRBD1. The germline V gene encodes CDR1 MNHNY and CDR2 SVGAGI (reference sequence). CDR3 length equals 16 residues. V lost 5 bases, J lost 1 base, and 7 bases stayed unmatched.

The chain has TRBV4-1 and TRBJ2-3; 7 bases match TRBD2. The junction had 7 bases not matched to a gene; V was cut back by 0 bases and J by 1 base. There are 17 residues in the CDR3. Germline V gene data show CDR1 as MGHRA and CDR2 as YSYEKL. The CDR3 DNA reads as TGCGCCAGCAGCCAAGATGGGAGTAGCGGGCGCACAGATACGCAGTATTTT. As protein: CASSQDGSSGRTDTQYF.

The chain has TRBV6-6 and TRBJ2-3; D is perhaps TRBD2 (6 bases). Trimming stripped 7 bases from V and 2 bases from J, with 10 bases between. The CDR3 runs 13 residues. Germline V gives CDR1 MNHNY, CDR2 SVGAGI (reference sequence). CDR3 nucleotides: TGTGCCAGCATGGGCGGGGCCACAGATACGCAGTATTTT. The encoded protein is CASMGGATDTQYF.